This section outlines one T cell receptor (beta chain) sequence together with its context. Its matching antigen is unknown. This CDR3 has 14 amino acids. Germline V gives CDR1 SEHNR, CDR2 FQNEAQ (reference sequence). Between the trimmed V and J ends, which lost 6 bases and 1 base, there was a span of 10 bases. This sample was taken from a study of blood T cells in healthy people across ages. Whole-study findings and limits: In these data, TCR beta diversity tracked strongly with naive T cell percentage.

Alongside a J-beta primer mix, a sample-barcoded 5' primer served in a second PCR lasting about 7 to 12 cycles. Every single cDNA molecule received a tag from a template-switch adaptor with 12 random nucleotides. Samples each returned at least 2.5 million CDR3-containing paired-end reads. TCRdb re-derived calls from the 5' RACE reads in MiXCR, one entry per CDR3 protein. The table lists roughly 680,000 distinct CDR3 sequences, over 40% of them singletons. Sequenced sample: blood. This sequence joins TRBV7-9 and TRBJ2-1; D not resolved. The sequence derives from a woman at least 80 years old in good health. In DNA, the CDR3 is TGTGCCAGCAGTCCTATTAGTTCCTACAATGAGCAGTTCTTC. Translating it yields CASSPISSYNEQFF.